The rows below give T cell receptor beta chains drawn from one sample of a study of blood T cell repertoires in COVID-19. Libraries were prepared by immunoSEQ multiplex PCR; TCRdb keeps only in-frame clonotypes and omits some of them. Of 72,000 or so clones listed, around 90% were seen once; the top ten hold 5.8%. The sample comprised peripheral blood. These receptors came from a man aged 45-60 years with active COVID-19. Both conserved end residues are part of each CDR3. D genes are given only for firm matches. Only some rows state a clone size, as once, few, many or a class for expanded clones.

length: 14; size: -; J: TRBJ2-4; V: TRBV29-1; D: TRBD2; CDR3: CSAREGIAKNIQYF; DNA: TGCAGCGCGCGGGAGGGGATAGCCAAAAACATTCAGTACTTC
length: 14; size: once; J: TRBJ2-4; V: TRBV5-1; D: TRBD2; CDR3: CASSWLAGGNIQYF; DNA: TGCGCCAGCAGCTGGTTAGCGGGGGGGAACATTCAGTACTTC
length: 15; size: -; J: TRBJ1-5; V: TRBV19; D: -; CDR3: CASSHAPGSNQPQHF; DNA: TGTGCCAGTAGTCACGCCCCAGGGAGCAATCAGCCCCAGCATTTT
length: 13; size: -; J: TRBJ1-3; V: TRBV29-1; D: TRBD1; CDR3: CSVGQVSGNTIYF; DNA: TGCAGCGTGGGACAGGTCTCTGGAAACACCATATATTTT
length: 11; size: once; J: TRBJ1-2; V: TRBV6-1; D: -; CDR3: CASSDGTGYTF; DNA: TGTGCCAGCAGTGATGGGACAGGCTACACCTTC
length: 17; size: -; J: TRBJ1-1; V: TRBV28; D: -; CDR3: CASSAPTGSVDGTEAFF; DNA: TGTGCCAGCAGTGCCCCAACAGGGTCGGTAGATGGCACTGAAGCTTTCTTT
length: 14; size: -; J: TRBJ2-7; V: TRBV28; D: -; CDR3: CASSRAGPFYEQYF; DNA: TGTGCCAGTTCCAGGGCAGGGCCCTTCTACGAGCAGTACTTC
length: 12; size: -; J: TRBJ1-2; V: TRBV7-2; D: -; CDR3: CASSSLIYGYTF; DNA: TGTGCCAGCAGCTCCTTAATCTATGGCTACACCTTC
length: 12; size: -; J: TRBJ1-2; V: TRBV12-3/TRBV12-4; D: TRBD1; CDR3: CASNRQGYGYTF; DNA: TGTGCCAGCAATCGACAGGGGTATGGCTACACCTTC
length: 13; size: -; J: TRBJ1-1; V: TRBV28; D: -; CDR3: CASSFPGSTEAFF; DNA: TGTGCCAGCAGTTTTCCCGGTAGCACTGAAGCTTTCTTT
length: 14; size: few; J: TRBJ1-2; V: TRBV27; D: -; CDR3: CASSPGLPNYGYTF; DNA: TGTGCCAGCAGTCCGGGACTCCCGAACTATGGCTACACCTTC
length: 15; size: -; J: TRBJ2-7; V: TRBV30; D: -; CDR3: CAWSVGRGSSREQYF; DNA: TGTGCCTGGAGTGTAGGTCGGGGTTCATCGCGGGAGCAGTACTTC
length: 16; size: -; J: TRBJ2-1; V: TRBV4-1; D: TRBD2; CDR3: CASSQSGRAGYNEQFF; DNA: TGCGCCAGCAGCCAAAGCGGGAGGGCGGGCTACAATGAGCAGTTCTTC
length: 11; size: -; J: TRBJ1-2; V: TRBV28; D: -; CDR3: CASSSHRGYTF; DNA: TGTGCCAGCAGTTCTCATCGGGGCTACACCTTC
length: 15; size: -; J: TRBJ2-2; V: TRBV6-5; D: TRBD1; CDR3: CASRRTGGSTGELFF; DNA: TGTGCCAGCAGAAGGACAGGGGGCAGCACCGGGGAGCTGTTTTTT
length: 13; size: -; J: TRBJ1-5; V: TRBV27; D: -; CDR3: CASGMQGGQPQHF; DNA: TGTGCCAGCGGAATGCAAGGGGGTCAGCCCCAGCATTTT
length: 19; size: -; J: TRBJ2-1; V: TRBV5-1; D: TRBD2; CDR3: CASSLVLVGPGRVTNEQFF; DNA: TGCGCCAGCAGCTTGGTCTTGGTTGGCCCCGGGAGGGTAACGAATGAGCAGTTCTTC
length: 13; size: once; J: TRBJ2-7; V: TRBV30; D: -; CDR3: CAWGPGSTREQYF; DNA: TGTGCCTGGGGTCCGGGATCAACTAGGGAGCAGTACTTC
length: 14; size: -; J: TRBJ1-4; V: TRBV9; D: TRBD1; CDR3: CASSVRTGEEKLFF; DNA: TGTGCCAGCAGCGTAAGGACAGGGGAAGAAAAACTGTTTTTT
length: 15; size: -; J: TRBJ1-6; V: TRBV9; D: -; CDR3: CASSVDGVENSPLHF; DNA: TGTGCCAGCAGCGTAGACGGGGTCGAAAATTCACCCCTCCACTTT
length: 16; size: -; J: TRBJ1-1; V: TRBV5-5; D: -; CDR3: CASSPLATTSYTEAFF; DNA: TGTGCCAGCAGCCCCCTGGCAACGACAAGCTACACTGAAGCTTTCTTT
length: 12; size: -; J: TRBJ1-1; V: TRBV7-8; D: -; CDR3: CASSLGYSEAFF; DNA: TGTGCCAGCAGCTTAGGTTACTCGGAAGCTTTCTTT
length: 12; size: -; J: TRBJ1-1; V: TRBV7-9; D: TRBD1; CDR3: CASSRWDSQAFF; DNA: TGTGCCAGCAGCCGATGGGACAGCCAAGCTTTCTTT
length: 15; size: -; J: TRBJ2-1; V: TRBV6-4; D: TRBD2; CDR3: CASSPGLAGYNEQFF; DNA: TGTGCCAGCAGCCCGGGACTAGCGGGCTACAATGAGCAGTTCTTC
length: 14; size: -; J: TRBJ2-5; V: TRBV6-2/TRBV6-3; D: -; CDR3: CASSYSGQQETQYF; DNA: TGTGCCAGCAGTTACTCGGGACAACAAGAGACCCAGTACTTC
length: 15; size: -; J: TRBJ1-2; V: TRBV7-2; D: -; CDR3: CASSPNRVPGYGYTF; DNA: TGTGCCAGCAGCCCCAACAGGGTCCCCGGGTATGGCTACACCTTC
length: 15; size: -; J: TRBJ2-7; V: TRBV11-2; D: -; CDR3: CASSALAAVSYEQYF; DNA: TGTGCCAGCAGCGCCTTAGCGGCCGTCTCCTACGAGCAGTACTTC
length: 14; size: -; J: TRBJ1-2; V: TRBV30; D: TRBD1; CDR3: CAWIGTGGNYGYTF; DNA: TGTGCCTGGATCGGGACAGGGGGAAACTATGGCTACACCTTC
length: 14; size: once; J: TRBJ1-2; V: TRBV5-1; D: TRBD1; CDR3: CASRDGQADYGYTF; DNA: TGCGCCAGCAGGGACGGACAGGCCGACTATGGCTACACCTTC
length: 14; size: -; J: TRBJ2-7; V: TRBV6-5; D: -; CDR3: CANSYGGGGYEQYF; DNA: TGTGCCAACAGTTATGGGGGCGGGGGTTACGAGCAGTACTTC
length: 15; size: -; J: TRBJ2-1; V: TRBV7-2; D: TRBD2; CDR3: CASSLDPGGYNEQFF; DNA: TGTGCCAGCAGCTTAGATCCGGGGGGGTACAATGAGCAGTTCTTC
length: 12; size: -; J: TRBJ2-3; V: TRBV2; D: -; CDR3: CATRTDTDTQYF; DNA: TGTGCCACCCGGACAGACACAGATACGCAGTATTTT
length: 14; size: -; J: TRBJ2-1; V: TRBV3-1/TRBV3-2; D: TRBD1; CDR3: CASTHPDRVNEQFF; DNA: TGTGCCAGCACCCACCCGGACAGGGTGAATGAGCAGTTCTTC
length: 14; size: -; J: TRBJ1-2; V: TRBV2; D: -; CDR3: CASRLTHRDYGYTF; DNA: TGTGCCAGCAGGCTCACCCACAGGGATTATGGCTACACCTTC
length: 13; size: -; J: TRBJ2-1; V: TRBV5-8; D: -; CDR3: CASSSDEVHEQFF; DNA: TGTGCCAGCAGCTCGGATGAGGTCCATGAGCAGTTCTTC
length: 15; size: -; J: TRBJ2-7; V: TRBV6-5; D: TRBD1; CDR3: CASSYTGQGSYEQYF; DNA: TGTGCCAGCAGTTATACGGGACAGGGTTCCTACGAGCAGTACTTC
length: 15; size: -; J: TRBJ2-3; V: TRBV5-1; D: TRBD2; CDR3: CASSLAGASGDTQYF; DNA: TGCGCCAGCAGCTTAGCGGGGGCCTCGGGGGATACGCAGTATTTT
length: 17; size: -; J: TRBJ2-1; V: TRBV6-2/TRBV6-3; D: TRBD2; CDR3: CASSYILAGVAYNEQFF; DNA: TGTGCCAGCAGTTATATACTAGCGGGAGTAGCCTACAATGAGCAGTTCTTC
length: 14; size: -; J: TRBJ2-3; V: TRBV7-2; D: -; CDR3: CASSSRWATDTQYF; DNA: TGTGCCAGCAGCTCCCGATGGGCCACAGATACGCAGTATTTT
length: 15; size: -; J: TRBJ2-2; V: TRBV4-3; D: TRBD2; CDR3: CASSLAGGNTGELFF; DNA: TGCGCCAGCAGCCTGGCGGGGGGTAACACCGGGGAGCTGTTTTTT
length: 13; size: -; J: TRBJ2-1; V: TRBV27; D: TRBD2; CDR3: CASSPHTSEEQFF; DNA: TGTGCCAGCAGTCCGCACACTAGCGAAGAGCAGTTCTTC
length: 15; size: -; J: TRBJ2-7; V: TRBV27; D: TRBD2; CDR3: CASSLGAGGFYEQYF; DNA: TGTGCCAGCAGTTTAGGAGCGGGGGGCTTCTACGAGCAGTACTTC
length: 23; size: -; J: TRBJ2-2; V: TRBV24-1; D: TRBD2; CDR3: CATSDTRLAGGSSRQPNTGELFF; DNA: TGTGCCACCAGTGATACCAGACTAGCGGGGGGGAGCTCCCGCCAACCGAACACCGGGGAGCTGTTTTTT
length: 16; size: -; J: TRBJ1-3; V: TRBV30; D: TRBD1; CDR3: CAWSLQGATSGNTIYF; DNA: TGTGCCTGGAGTCTACAGGGGGCGACGTCTGGAAACACCATATATTTT
length: 16; size: -; J: TRBJ1-1; V: TRBV7-2; D: -; CDR3: CASSPGQGRGSLEAFF; DNA: TGTGCCAGCAGCCCCGGGCAGGGCAGGGGAAGTTTGGAAGCTTTCTTT
length: 16; size: few; J: TRBJ2-1; V: TRBV9; D: TRBD2; CDR3: CASSVGSSGGAEEQFF; DNA: TGTGCCAGCAGCGTAGGTTCTAGCGGGGGGGCCGAGGAGCAGTTCTTC